This is a list of T cell receptor beta chains from one sample in a study of cytomegalovirus exposure and HLA in healthy donors. Profiled with immunoSEQ multiplex PCR; TCRdb holds only in-frame clones, not every one. The sample lists fewer than 110,000 clones, 82% occurring once. The sequencing sample was made of PBMCs. These receptor sequences come from a man aged 25 to 45 in good health and CMV-seropositive. Each CDR3 is given with its conserved first and last residue. Each record gives: D gene, V gene, J gene, clone size, CDR3 protein, CDR3 DNA. D genes are given only for firm matches. Expanded clones are given a class, and other clones once, few, many or no size at all.

>-|TRBV7-9|TRBJ2-7|-
CSSSSGGRDYEQYF
TGTTCCAGCAGCAGTGGCGGCAGAGACTACGAGCAGTACTTC
>TRBD1|TRBV30|TRBJ1-5|-
CAWQGARNQPQHF
TGTGCCTGGCAGGGGGCCCGCAATCAGCCCCAGCATTTT
>-|TRBV5-1|TRBJ2-1|-
CASRYDNEQFF
TGCGCCAGCAGATATGACAATGAGCAGTTCTTC
>-|TRBV5-1|TRBJ2-2|-
CASIGGSGTGELFF
TGCGCCAGCATAGGGGGTTCGGGCACCGGGGAGCTGTTTTTT
>TRBD2|TRBV25-1|TRBJ2-1|-
CASSGAGGSYNEQFF
TGTGCCAGCAGTGGAGCGGGGGGCTCCTACAATGAGCAGTTCTTC
>TRBD1|TRBV5-1|TRBJ2-7|-
CASSRQGSYEQYF
TGCGCCAGCAGCCGACAGGGGTCCTACGAGCAGTACTTC
>TRBD1|TRBV11-3|TRBJ1-2|once
CASGDVGGCTF
TGTGCCAGCGGTGACGTAGGGGGCTGCACCTTC
>-|TRBV5-4|TRBJ2-3|-
CASSSAILGTDTQYF
TGTGCCAGCAGCTCGGCAATCCTCGGGACAGATACGCAGTATTTT
>-|TRBV21-1|TRBJ2-7|-
CASSSGLLSTPYEQYF
TGTGCCAGCAGCTCAGGGTTGTTGAGTACACCCTACGAGCAGTACTTC
>-|TRBV30|TRBJ1-2|-
CAWSGGGGGYTF
TGTGCCTGGAGTGGGGGCGGGGGAGGCTACACCTTC
>-|TRBV5-1|TRBJ1-3|-
CASSVEGNTIYF
TGCGCCAGCAGCGTAGAAGGAAACACCATATATTTT
>-|TRBV19|TRBJ2-3|-
CAPSVRFLADTQYF
TGTGCCCCTTCTGTCCGGTTCTTGGCAGATACGCAGTATTTT
>-|TRBV6-5|TRBJ2-5|-
CASSPSEVAWETQYF
TGTGCCAGCAGTCCGAGCGAGGTTGCTTGGGAGACCCAGTACTTC
>-|TRBV18|TRBJ2-7|-
CASSPLDRFPYEQYF
TGTGCCAGCTCACCGCTCGACAGGTTCCCCTACGAGCAGTACTTC
>TRBD1|TRBV5-5|TRBJ1-4|-
CASSLQGRANEKLFF
TGTGCCAGCAGCTTACAGGGGCGAGCTAATGAAAAACTGTTTTTT
>-|TRBV5-6|TRBJ2-7|-
CASSLTGEVGRYEQYF
TGTGCCAGCAGCTTGACAGGGGAGGTAGGTAGATACGAGCAGTACTTC
>TRBD1|TRBV5-8|TRBJ2-3|-
CASSFQGVTDTQYF
TGTGCCAGCAGCTTTCAGGGGGTCACAGATACGCAGTATTTT
>TRBD2|TRBV7-9|TRBJ2-3|-
CSSSSFYSGGARTDTQYF
TGTTCCAGCAGCTCCTTTTATAGCGGGGGGGCGCGCACAGATACGCAGTATTTT
>-|TRBV2|TRBJ2-7|-
CASSISPEQYF
TGTGCCAGCAGTATTAGCCCCGAGCAGTACTTC
>TRBD2|TRBV4-2|TRBJ2-7|-
CASSQGAAAGGPYEQYF
TGTGCCAGCAGCCAGGGGGCTGCTGCGGGGGGCCCCTACGAGCAGTACTTC
>-|TRBV2|TRBJ2-2|-
CASRRTPNTGELFF
TGTGCCAGCAGAAGGACACCGAACACCGGGGAGCTGTTTTTT
>-|TRBV5-4|TRBJ1-1|-
CASGFSTEAFF
TGTGCCTCAGGGTTCAGCACTGAAGCTTTCTTT
>TRBD1|TRBV7-3|TRBJ2-1|-
CASSGQGSYNEQFF
TGTGCCAGCAGCGGACAGGGGTCCTACAATGAGCAGTTCTTC
>TRBD1|TRBV10-3|TRBJ1-2|-
CAISTSAGQGSYGYTF
TGTGCCATCAGTACCTCGGCCGGACAGGGAAGCTATGGCTACACCTTC
>-|TRBV7-9|TRBJ2-5|-
CAVNLKRETQYF
TGTGCCGTAAACCTAAAACGGGAGACCCAGTACTTC
>-|TRBV18|TRBJ1-4|-
CASSPPHGLGWFF
TGTGCCAGCTCACCACCCCATGGGCTTGGGTGGTTTTTT
>TRBD1|TRBV19|TRBJ1-1|few
CASSIGGGVTEAFF
TGTGCCAGTAGTATAGGAGGGGGCGTCACTGAAGCTTTCTTT
>-|TRBV9|TRBJ2-2|few
CASSVKGALTGELFF
TGTGCCAGCAGCGTAAAGGGAGCTTTAACCGGGGAGCTGTTTTTT
>TRBD2|TRBV4-2|TRBJ2-1|-
CASSQEGLGYNEQFF
TGTGCCAGCAGCCAAGAGGGACTAGGCTACAATGAGCAGTTCTTC
>-|TRBV18|TRBJ2-7|-
CASSPDMSYEQYF
TGTGCCAGCTCACCAGACATGTCCTACGAGCAGTACTTC
>-|TRBV5-1|TRBJ1-2|-
CASNTGQTNYGYTF
TGCGCCAGCAACACAGGGCAGACTAACTATGGCTACACCTTC
>TRBD2|TRBV2|TRBJ2-2|few
CASIRTSGVGELFF
TGTGCCAGCATAAGGACTAGCGGGGTTGGGGAGCTGTTTTTT
>TRBD1|TRBV28|TRBJ1-1|-
CASSPPRTGYEAFF
TGTGCCAGCAGCCCCCCTCGGACAGGGTACGAGGCTTTCTTT
>TRBD1|TRBV10-1|TRBJ1-5|-
CASSTGTGSQPQHF
TGCGCCAGCAGTACCGGGACAGGGAGCCAGCCCCAGCATTTT
>-|TRBV6-1|TRBJ2-7|few
CASRRVHEQYF
TGTGCCAGCAGGAGGGTGCACGAGCAGTACTTC
>-|TRBV5-1|TRBJ1-1|-
CASSLTAGGTEAFF
TGCGCCAGCAGCTTAACGGCCGGGGGCACTGAAGCTTTCTTT
>TRBD2|TRBV19|TRBJ2-3|-
CASAQGLAGGQNTQYF
TGTGCCAGTGCCCAGGGACTAGCGGGGGGGCAAAATACGCAGTATTTT
>-|TRBV5-1|TRBJ2-3|-
CASSLGLGHTDTQYF
TGCGCCAGCAGCTTGGGACTAGGCCACACAGATACGCAGTATTTT
>-|TRBV7-7|TRBJ1-3|-
CASSSNRDSGNTIYF
TGTGCCAGCAGCTCGAACAGGGACTCTGGAAACACCATATATTTT
>-|TRBV14|TRBJ1-1|-
CASSQFQGPIMNTEAFF
TGTGCCAGCAGCCAATTTCAGGGCCCAATCATGAACACTGAAGCTTTCTTT
>TRBD1|TRBV30|TRBJ2-7|-
CACLGQLLAYEQYF
TGTGCCTGCCTGGGACAGCTCCTAGCCTACGAGCAGTACTTC
>-|TRBV2|TRBJ2-7|-
CASSSGRRLESYEQYF
TGTGCCAGCAGTAGCGGACGGCGGCTAGAGTCCTACGAGCAGTACTTC
>-|TRBV5-6|TRBJ2-3|-
CASSFLAEDTQYF
TGTGCCAGCAGCTTCCTAGCTGAGGATACGCAGTATTTT
>TRBD1|TRBV7-9|TRBJ2-7|-
CSSSLPQGVVEQYF
TGTTCCAGCAGCCTGCCGCAGGGGGTGGTCGAGCAGTACTTC
>-|TRBV6-6|TRBJ1-1|few
CASVRGGGNTEAFF
TGTGCCAGCGTTCGGGGGGGAGGGAACACTGAAGCTTTCTTT
>-|TRBV11-2|TRBJ2-3|once
CASSREFSTDTQYF
TGTGCCAGCAGCAGGGAGTTCAGCACAGATACGCAGTATTTT
>-|TRBV4-1|TRBJ1-1|-
CASSQARGNLNTEAFF
TGCGCCAGCAGCCAAGCAAGGGGTAACTTGAACACTGAAGCTTTCTTT
>TRBD1|TRBV27|TRBJ1-5|-
CASSLRTGLDQPQHF
TGTGCCAGCAGTCTGCGGACAGGGCTTGATCAGCCCCAGCATTTT